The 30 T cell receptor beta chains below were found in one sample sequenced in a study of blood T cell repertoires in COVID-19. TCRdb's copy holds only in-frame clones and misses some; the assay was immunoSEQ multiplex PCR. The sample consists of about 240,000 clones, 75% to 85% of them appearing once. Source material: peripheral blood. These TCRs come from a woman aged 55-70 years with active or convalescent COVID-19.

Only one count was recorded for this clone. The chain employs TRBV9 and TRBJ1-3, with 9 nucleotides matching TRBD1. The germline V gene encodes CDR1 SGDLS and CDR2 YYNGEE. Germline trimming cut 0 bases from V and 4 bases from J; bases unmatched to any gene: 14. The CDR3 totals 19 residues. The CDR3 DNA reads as TGTGCCAGCAGCGTAGGGGCCGGGGGACAGGGTGGTTACGGAAACACCATATATTTT. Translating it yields CASSVGAGGQGGYGNTIYF.

CDR3 amino acids: CASSLPTGKLFF. The CDR3 DNA is TGTGCCAGCAGCTTACCCACAGGAAAACTGTTTTTT. This sequence joins TRBV11-2 and TRBJ1-4; a possible D gene is TRBD1 (5 bases). V was clipped by 2 bases and J by 10 bases, with 8 bases between them. CDR1 is SGHAT, CDR2 FQNNGV, per germline. The CDR3 sequence is 12 residues long.

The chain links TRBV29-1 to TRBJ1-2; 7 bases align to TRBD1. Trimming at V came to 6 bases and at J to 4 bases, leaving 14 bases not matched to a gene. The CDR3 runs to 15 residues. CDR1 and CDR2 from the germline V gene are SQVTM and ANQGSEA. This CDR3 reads CSVPRGTNLVYGYTF. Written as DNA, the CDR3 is TGCAGCGTCCCCAGGGGGACCAATTTGGTCTATGGCTACACCTTC.

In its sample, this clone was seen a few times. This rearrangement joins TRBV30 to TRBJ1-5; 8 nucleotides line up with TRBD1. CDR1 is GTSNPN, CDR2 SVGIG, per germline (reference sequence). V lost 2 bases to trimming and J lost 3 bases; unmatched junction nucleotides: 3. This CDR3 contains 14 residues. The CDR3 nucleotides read TGTGCCTGGAGTACAGGGGGTTTCAATCAGCCCCAGCATTTT. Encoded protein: CAWSTGGFNQPQHF.

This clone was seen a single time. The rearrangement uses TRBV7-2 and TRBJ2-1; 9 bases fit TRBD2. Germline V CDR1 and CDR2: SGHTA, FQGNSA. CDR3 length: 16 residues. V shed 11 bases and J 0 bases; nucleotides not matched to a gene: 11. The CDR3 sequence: CALPRRGGHSYNEQFF. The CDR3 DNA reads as TGTGCCCTCCCCCGGCGGGGGGGCCACTCCTACAATGAGCAGTTCTTC.

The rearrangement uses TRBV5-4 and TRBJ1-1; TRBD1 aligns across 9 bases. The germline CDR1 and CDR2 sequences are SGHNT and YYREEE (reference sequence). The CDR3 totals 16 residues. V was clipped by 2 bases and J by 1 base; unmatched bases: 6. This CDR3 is CASSFPNRGRNTEAFF. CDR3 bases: TGTGCCAGCAGCTTTCCAAACAGGGGGCGGAACACTGAAGCTTTCTTT.

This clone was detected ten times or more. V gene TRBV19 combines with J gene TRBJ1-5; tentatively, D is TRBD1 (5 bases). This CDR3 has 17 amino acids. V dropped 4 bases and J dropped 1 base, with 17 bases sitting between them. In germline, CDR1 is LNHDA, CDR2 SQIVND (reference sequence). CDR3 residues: CASSRGRDPASNQPQHF. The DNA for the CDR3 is TGTGCCAGTAGTAGAGGGAGGGACCCGGCGAGCAATCAGCCCCAGCATTTT. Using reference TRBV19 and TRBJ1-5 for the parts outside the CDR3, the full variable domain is DGGITQSPKYLFRKEGQNVTLSCEQNLNHDAMYWYRQDPGQGLRLIYYSQIVNDFQKGDIAEGYSVSREKKESFPLTVTSAQKNPTAFYLCASSRGRDPASNQPQHFGDGTRLSIL.

CDR3 nucleotide sequence: TGTGCCTGTTCGCCTTCGGGGGGCGCGGGCCAGCCCCAGCATTTT. It yields the protein CACSPSGGAGQPQHF. This chain connects TRBV30 to TRBJ1-5; D might be TRBD1 (6 bases). The CDR3 loop spans 15 amino acids. The germline gives CDR1 GTSNPN, CDR2 SVGIG (reference sequence). The ends were cut back, 6 bases at V and 7 bases at J, with 22 bases in the middle.

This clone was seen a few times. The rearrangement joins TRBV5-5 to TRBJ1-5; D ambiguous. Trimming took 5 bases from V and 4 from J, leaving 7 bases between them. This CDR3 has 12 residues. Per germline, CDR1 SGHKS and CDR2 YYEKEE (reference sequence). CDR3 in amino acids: CASSDMNQPQHF. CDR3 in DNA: TGTGCCAGCAGTGACATGAATCAGCCCCAGCATTTT.

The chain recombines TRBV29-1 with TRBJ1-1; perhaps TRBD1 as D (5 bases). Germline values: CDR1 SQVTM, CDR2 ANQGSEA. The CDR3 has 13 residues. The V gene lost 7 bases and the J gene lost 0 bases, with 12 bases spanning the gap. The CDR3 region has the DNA TGCAGCGCCTTACTCAGGGTGAACACTGAAGCTTTCTTT. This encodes CSALLRVNTEAFF.

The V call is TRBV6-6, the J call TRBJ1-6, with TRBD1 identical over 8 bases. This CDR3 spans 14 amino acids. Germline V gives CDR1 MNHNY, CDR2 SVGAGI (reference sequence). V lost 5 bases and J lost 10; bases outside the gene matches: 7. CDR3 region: CASSPDRGLSPLHF. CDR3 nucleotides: TGTGCCAGCAGTCCCGACAGGGGATTATCACCCCTCCACTTT.

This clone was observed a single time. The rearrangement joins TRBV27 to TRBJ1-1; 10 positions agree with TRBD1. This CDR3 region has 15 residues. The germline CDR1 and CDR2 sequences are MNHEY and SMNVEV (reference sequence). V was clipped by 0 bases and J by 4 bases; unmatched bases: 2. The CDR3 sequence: CASSLSGTGVTEAFF. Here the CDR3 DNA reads TGTGCCAGCAGTTTATCGGGGACAGGGGTCACTGAAGCTTTCTTT.

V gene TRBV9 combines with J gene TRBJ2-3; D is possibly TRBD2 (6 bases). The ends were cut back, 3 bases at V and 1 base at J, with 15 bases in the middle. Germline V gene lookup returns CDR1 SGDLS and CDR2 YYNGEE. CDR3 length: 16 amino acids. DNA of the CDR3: TGTGCCAGCAGCGGACATGCGGGAACGGGCACAGATACGCAGTATTTT. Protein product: CASSGHAGTGTDTQYF.

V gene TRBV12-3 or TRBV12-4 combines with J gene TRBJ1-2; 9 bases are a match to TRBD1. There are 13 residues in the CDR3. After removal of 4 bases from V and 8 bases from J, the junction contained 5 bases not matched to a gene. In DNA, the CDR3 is TGTGCCAGCAGTTGGGACAGGGCGGAAGGCTACACCTTC. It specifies CASSWDRAEGYTF.

CDR3 nucleotide sequence: TGTGCCACCCAGGGGGCCGGGGAGCAGTTCTTC. Residues: CATQGAGEQFF. V gene TRBV24-1 combines with J gene TRBJ2-1, with 8 bases lining up with TRBD1. The CDR3 length is 11 residues. Per germline, CDR1 KGHDR and CDR2 SFDVKD. V was clipped by 9 bases and J by 10 bases; unmatched bases: 4.

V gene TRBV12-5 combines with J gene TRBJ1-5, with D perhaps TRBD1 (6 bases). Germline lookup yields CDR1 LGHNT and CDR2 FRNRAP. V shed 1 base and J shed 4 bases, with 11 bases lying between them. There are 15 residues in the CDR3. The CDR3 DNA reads TGTGCTAGTGGTTTGGAGGGCGGACAGAATCAGCCCCAGCATTTT. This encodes CASGLEGGQNQPQHF.

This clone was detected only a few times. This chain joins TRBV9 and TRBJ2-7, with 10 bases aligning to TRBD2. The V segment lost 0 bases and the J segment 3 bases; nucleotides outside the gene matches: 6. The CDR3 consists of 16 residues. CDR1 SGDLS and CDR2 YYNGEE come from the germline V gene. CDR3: CASSVAASGGLYEQYF. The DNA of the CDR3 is TGTGCCAGCAGCGTAGCTGCTAGCGGGGGCCTCTACGAGCAGTACTTC.

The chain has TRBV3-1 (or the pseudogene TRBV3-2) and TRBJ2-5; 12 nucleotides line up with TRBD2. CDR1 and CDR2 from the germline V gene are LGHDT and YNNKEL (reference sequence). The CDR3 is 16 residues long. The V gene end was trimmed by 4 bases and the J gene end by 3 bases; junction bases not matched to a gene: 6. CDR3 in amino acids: CASSPQASGGEETQYF. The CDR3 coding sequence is TGTGCCAGCAGCCCTCAAGCTAGCGGGGGGGAAGAGACCCAGTACTTC.

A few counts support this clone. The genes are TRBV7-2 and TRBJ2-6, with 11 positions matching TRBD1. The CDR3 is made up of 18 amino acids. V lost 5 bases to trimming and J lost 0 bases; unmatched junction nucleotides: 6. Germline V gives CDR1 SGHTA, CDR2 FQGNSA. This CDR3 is CASSLGQGAASGANVLTF. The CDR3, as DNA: TGTGCCAGCAGCCTCGGACAGGGGGCCGCCTCTGGGGCCAACGTCCTGACTTTC.

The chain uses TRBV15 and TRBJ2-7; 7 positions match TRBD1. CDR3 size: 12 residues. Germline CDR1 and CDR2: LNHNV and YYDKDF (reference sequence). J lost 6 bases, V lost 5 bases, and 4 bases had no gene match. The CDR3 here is CATSGNRGEQYF. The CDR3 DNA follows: TGTGCCACCAGCGGGAACAGGGGCGAGCAGTACTTC.

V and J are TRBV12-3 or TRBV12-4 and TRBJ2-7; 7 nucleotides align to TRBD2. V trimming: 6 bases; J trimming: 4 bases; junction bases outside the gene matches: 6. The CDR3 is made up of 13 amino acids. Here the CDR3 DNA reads TGTGCCAGCAGCGGGACTAACTATTACGAGCAGTACTTC. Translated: CASSGTNYYEQYF.

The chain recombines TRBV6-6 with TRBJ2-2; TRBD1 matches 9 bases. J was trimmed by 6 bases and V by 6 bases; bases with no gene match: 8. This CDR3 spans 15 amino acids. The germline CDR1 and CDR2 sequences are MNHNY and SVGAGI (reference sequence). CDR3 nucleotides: TGTGCCAGCAGCTGGACAGGGGTAGTAGCCGGGGAGCTGTTTTTT. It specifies CASSWTGVVAGELFF.

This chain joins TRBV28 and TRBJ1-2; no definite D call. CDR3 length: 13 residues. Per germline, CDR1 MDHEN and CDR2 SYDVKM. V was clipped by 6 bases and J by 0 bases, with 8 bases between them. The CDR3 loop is CASRPSANYGYTF. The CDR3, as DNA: TGTGCCAGCAGACCTTCAGCTAACTATGGCTACACCTTC.

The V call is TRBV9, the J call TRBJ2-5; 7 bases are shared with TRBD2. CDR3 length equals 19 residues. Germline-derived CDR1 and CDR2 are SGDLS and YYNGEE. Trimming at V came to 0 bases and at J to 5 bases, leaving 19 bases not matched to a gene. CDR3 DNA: TGTGCCAGCAGCGTAGAATGGGGAGGGTCGGGATATTTTGAGGAGACCCAGTACTTC. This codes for CASSVEWGGSGYFEETQYF.

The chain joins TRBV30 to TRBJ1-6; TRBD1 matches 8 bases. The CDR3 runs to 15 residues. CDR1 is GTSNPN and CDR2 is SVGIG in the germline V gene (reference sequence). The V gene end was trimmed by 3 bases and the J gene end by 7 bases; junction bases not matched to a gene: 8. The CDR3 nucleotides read TGTGCCTGGAGGTCTTCGGACAGGGAAAATTCACCCCTCCACTTT. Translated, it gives CAWRSSDRENSPLHF.

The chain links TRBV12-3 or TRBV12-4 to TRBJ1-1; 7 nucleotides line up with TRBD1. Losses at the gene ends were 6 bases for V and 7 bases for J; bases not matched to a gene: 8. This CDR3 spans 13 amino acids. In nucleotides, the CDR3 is TGTGCCAGCAGGCTGACAGGGTCAGGTGAAGCTTTCTTT. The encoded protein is CASRLTGSGEAFF.

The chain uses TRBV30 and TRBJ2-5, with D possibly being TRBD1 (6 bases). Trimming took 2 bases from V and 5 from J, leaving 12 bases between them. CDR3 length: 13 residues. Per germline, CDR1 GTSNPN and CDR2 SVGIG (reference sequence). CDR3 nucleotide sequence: TGTGCCTGGAGTTCAGGGGCGCGGGAGACCCAGTACTTC. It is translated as CAWSSGARETQYF.

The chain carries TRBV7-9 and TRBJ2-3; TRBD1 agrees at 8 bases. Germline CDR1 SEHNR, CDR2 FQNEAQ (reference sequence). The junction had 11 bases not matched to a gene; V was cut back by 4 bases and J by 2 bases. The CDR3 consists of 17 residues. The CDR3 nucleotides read TGTGCCAGCAGCTCGAGGCGGTGGACAGGGAACACAGATACGCAGTATTTT. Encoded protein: CASSSRRWTGNTDTQYF. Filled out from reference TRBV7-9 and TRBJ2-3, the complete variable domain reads DTGVSQNPRHKITKRGQNVTFRCDPISEHNRLYWYRQTLGQGPEFLTYFQNEAQLEKSRLLSDRFSAERPKGSFSTLEIQRTEQGDSAMYLCASSSRRWTGNTDTQYFGPGTRLTVL.

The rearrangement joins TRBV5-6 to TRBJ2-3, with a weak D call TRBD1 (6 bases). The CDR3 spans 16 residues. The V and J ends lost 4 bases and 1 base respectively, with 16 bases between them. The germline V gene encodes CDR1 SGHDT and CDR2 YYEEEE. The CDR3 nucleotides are TGTGCCAGCAGCGGTGGGACATACACAGGCACAGATACGCAGTATTTT. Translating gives CASSGGTYTGTDTQYF.

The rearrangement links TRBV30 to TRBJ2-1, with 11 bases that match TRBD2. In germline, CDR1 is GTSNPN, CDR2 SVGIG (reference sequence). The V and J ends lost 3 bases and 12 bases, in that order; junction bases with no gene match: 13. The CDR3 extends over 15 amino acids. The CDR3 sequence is CAWRDTGSGGGRQFF. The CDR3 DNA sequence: TGTGCCTGGAGGGACACCGGTAGCGGGGGGGGGCGGCAGTTCTTC.